The entry that follows covers one TCR beta chain sequence. No antigen is known for it. Per the original methods: Junction-only immunoSEQ sequences carried no quality scores, so filtering differed. Clones were read by immunoSEQ multiplex PCR, and TCRdb kept only the in-frame ones, dropping some. Clonal size and the V and J genes are those of that table, whereas D and trimming came from the DNA. The data show about 380,000 clones, with roughly 96% seen just once and less than 0.35% held by the top ten. CD8 memory merged CD45RO+ cells and CCR7-negative CD45RA+ TemRA cells into one population. The sample belongs to a study of shared clonotypes between healthy human individuals. Germline CDR1 reads LNHDA; CDR2 reads SQIVND (reference sequence). This CDR3 has 16 residues. After removal of 3 bases from V and 2 bases from J, the junction contained 8 bases not matched to a gene. Study outcomes and limitations: What rarefaction showed was incomplete sorted-subset sequencing despite large depth.

The chain recombines TRBV19 with TRBJ2-3; 7 nucleotides agree with TRBD2. Sequenced sample: memory CD8+ T cells sorted from blood. Subset meaning: CD45RO+ cells pooled with CCR7-negative TemRA cells. The source of this sequence is a man in his thirties or forties in good health. The CDR3, as DNA: TGTGCCAGTAGTATCCTCGGTGGACTAGACACAGATACGCAGTATTTT. Its protein is CASSILGGLDTDTQYF.